Detailed here is one TCR beta chain. This entry is derived from a study of blood T cell repertoires in COVID-19. About the research overall: The United States, Italy and Spain provided the acute and convalescent COVID-19 samples. Sample material is recorded as cDNA or gDNA derived from T cells, B-cell-depleted T cells, or PBMCs.

Per the original data handling: Scientists estimated how many nucleated cells there were by amplifying reference gene primers. The table came from immunoSEQ multiplex PCR; TCRdb's copy has only in-frame clones and leaves some out. V, J and clone size are those of that table, while D and trimming were read from the DNA. Of 150,000 to 200,000 clones in the sample, under 90% are singletons; the top ten hold roughly an eighth. The CDR3 is 11 amino acids. The V end lost 7 bases, the J end lost 5 bases, and 11 bases lay between the germline ends. The germline CDR1 and CDR2 sequences are SQVTM and ANQGSEA. This TCR derives from a man aged 25 to 40 with active or convalescent COVID-19. This chain joins TRBV29-1 and TRBJ1-1, with a tentative D call TRBD1 (5 bases). The specimen was peripheral blood. CDR3 protein: CSGWGGTEAFF. The DNA of the CDR3 is TGCAGCGGATGGGGGGGGACTGAAGCTTTCTTT. Using reference TRBV29-1 and TRBJ1-1 for the parts outside the CDR3, the full variable domain is SAVISQKPSRDICQRGTSLTIQCQVDSQVTMMFWYRQQPGQSLTLIATANQGSEATYESGFVIDKFPISRPNLTFSTLTVSNMSPEDSSIYLCSGWGGTEAFFGQGTRLTVV.